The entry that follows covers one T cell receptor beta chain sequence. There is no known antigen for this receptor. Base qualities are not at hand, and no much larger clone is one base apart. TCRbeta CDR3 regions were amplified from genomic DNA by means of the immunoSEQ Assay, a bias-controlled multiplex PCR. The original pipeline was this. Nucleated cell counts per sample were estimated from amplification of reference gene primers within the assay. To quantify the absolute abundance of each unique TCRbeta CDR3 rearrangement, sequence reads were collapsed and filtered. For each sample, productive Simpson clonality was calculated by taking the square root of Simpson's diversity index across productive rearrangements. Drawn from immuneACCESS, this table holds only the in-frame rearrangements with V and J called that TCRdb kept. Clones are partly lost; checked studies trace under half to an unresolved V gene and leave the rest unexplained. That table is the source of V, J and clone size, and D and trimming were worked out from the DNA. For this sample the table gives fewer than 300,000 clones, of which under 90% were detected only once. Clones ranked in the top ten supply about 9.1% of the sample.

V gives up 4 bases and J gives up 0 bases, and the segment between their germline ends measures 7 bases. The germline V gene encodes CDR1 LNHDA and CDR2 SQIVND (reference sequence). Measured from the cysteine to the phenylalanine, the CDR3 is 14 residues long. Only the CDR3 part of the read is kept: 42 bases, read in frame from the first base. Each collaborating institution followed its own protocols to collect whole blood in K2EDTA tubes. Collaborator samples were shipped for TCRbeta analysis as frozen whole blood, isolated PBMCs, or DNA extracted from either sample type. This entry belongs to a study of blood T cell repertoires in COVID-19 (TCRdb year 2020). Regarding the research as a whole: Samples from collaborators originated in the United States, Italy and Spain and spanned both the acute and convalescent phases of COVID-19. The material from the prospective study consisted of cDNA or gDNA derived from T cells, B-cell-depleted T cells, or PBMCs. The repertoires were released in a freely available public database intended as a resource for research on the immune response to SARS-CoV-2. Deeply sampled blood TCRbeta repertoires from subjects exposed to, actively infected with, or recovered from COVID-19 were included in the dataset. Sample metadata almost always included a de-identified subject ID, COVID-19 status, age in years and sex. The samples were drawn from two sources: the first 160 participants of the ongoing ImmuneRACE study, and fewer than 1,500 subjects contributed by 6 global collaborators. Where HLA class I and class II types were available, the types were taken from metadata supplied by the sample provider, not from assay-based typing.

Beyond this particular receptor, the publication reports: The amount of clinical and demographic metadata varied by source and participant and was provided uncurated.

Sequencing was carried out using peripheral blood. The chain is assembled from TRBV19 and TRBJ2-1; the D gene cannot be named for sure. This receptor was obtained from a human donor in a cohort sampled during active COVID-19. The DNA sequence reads TGTGCCAGTAGTAGGCAGTTCTCCTACAATGAGCAGTTCTTC. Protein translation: CASSRQFSYNEQFF.